The 26 T cell receptor beta chains in this list originate from one sample, sequenced in a study of blood T cell repertoires in COVID-19. Assay used: immunoSEQ multiplex PCR; TCRdb lists only in-frame clones, some missing. The table records under 300,000 clones, roughly nine tenths of them present only once. Input material: PBMCs or T cells enriched from blood (not recorded which). The source of these receptors is a human donor in a cohort exposed to, infected with or recovered from COVID-19 (not recorded which). The donor label of this sample is uncertain.

V is TRBV7-3 and J is TRBJ2-2, with TRBD2 identical over 13 bases. J gave up 3 bases and V 1 base, and 14 bases lay outside the gene matches. The CDR3 has 21 amino acids. CDR1 and CDR2 from the germline V gene are SGHTA and FQGTGA. This chain's CDR3 is CASSLNDPGTSGELDTGELFF. CDR3 in DNA: TGTGCCAGCAGCTTAAATGACCCCGGGACTAGCGGGGAGTTGGACACCGGGGAGCTGTTTTTT.

V gene TRBV7-2 combines with J gene TRBJ2-7; 7 bases map to TRBD2. Trimming cost V 5 bases and J 7 bases; bases outside gene matches: 11. Looked up from germline, CDR1 is SGHTA and CDR2 is FQGNSA. This CDR3 is built from 14 residues. The CDR3 coding sequence is TGTGCCAGCAGCCGCGGGGGAAGTATGAGGGAGCAGTACTTC. This codes for CASSRGGSMREQYF. Full variable domain (outside the CDR3, taken from reference TRBV7-2 and TRBJ2-7): GAGVSQSPSNKVTEKGKDVELRCDPISGHTALYWYRQSLGQGLEFLIYFQGNSAPDKSGLPSDRFSAERTGGSVSTLTIQRTQQEDSAVYLCASSRGGSMREQYFGPGTRLTVT.

The count of this clone is one. The chain combines TRBV6-5 with TRBJ1-1; maybe TRBD1 (6 bases). CDR1 is MNHEY and CDR2 is SVGAGI in the germline V gene. There are 14 residues in the CDR3. Trimming took 6 bases from V and 1 from J, leaving 12 bases between them. The CDR3 spells CASRPSQGNTEAFF. The CDR3 DNA sequence: TGTGCCAGCAGACCCTCACAGGGGAACACTGAAGCTTTCTTT.

V is TRBV9 and J is TRBJ2-1; D uncertain. Trimming cost V 6 bases and J 7 bases, with 20 bases left between them. The CDR3 length is 15 residues. Germline V lookup: CDR1 SGDLS, CDR2 YYNGEE. The CDR3 spells CASTPKSIGWNEQFF. The CDR3 coding sequence is TGTGCCAGCACCCCGAAAAGCATCGGGTGGAATGAGCAGTTCTTC.

The chain recombines TRBV3-1 (or the pseudogene TRBV3-2) with TRBJ1-4, with D possibly being TRBD1 (6 bases). The V end was cut by 1 base, the J end by 3 bases, with 12 bases between. Germline V gives CDR1 LGHDT, CDR2 YNNKEL (reference sequence). The CDR3 is 16 residues long. CDR3 in amino acids: CASSQGQADANEKLFF. For the CDR3, the DNA is TGTGCCAGCAGCCAAGGACAGGCCGATGCTAATGAAAAACTGTTTTTT.

The chain is built from TRBV27 and TRBJ2-3, with TRBD2 identical over 10 bases. The germline V gene encodes CDR1 MNHEY and CDR2 SMNVEV (reference sequence). This CDR3 spans 16 amino acids. V lost 3 bases to trimming and J lost 1 base; unmatched junction nucleotides: 4. The CDR3 loop reads CASSFSLAGGTDTQYF. CDR3 coding DNA: TGTGCCAGCAGTTTTTCTCTAGCGGGGGGCACAGATACGCAGTATTTT.

The V call is TRBV30, the J call TRBJ2-7; 9 nucleotides align to TRBD1. V trimming: 0 bases; J trimming: 4 bases; junction bases outside the gene matches: 10. The CDR3 is 16 amino acids. Germline V gene data show CDR1 as GTSNPN and CDR2 as SVGIG (reference sequence). As DNA, the CDR3 is TGTGCCTGGAGTGTAGGAGAGGGGACAGGGTTATACGAGCAGTACTTC. Its protein product is CAWSVGEGTGLYEQYF.

The chain couples TRBV2 to TRBJ1-2; D call uncertain. Trimming removed 6 bases from V and 8 bases from J, with 7 bases in between. This CDR3 has 10 amino acids. In germline, CDR1 is SNHLY, CDR2 FYNNEI. As DNA, the CDR3 is TGTGCCAGCAGCCTTCCGGGCTACACCTTC. Its protein is CASSLPGYTF.

This chain connects TRBV7-2 to TRBJ2-5, with D maybe TRBD2 (5 bases). Trimming pared 2 bases from V and 0 bases from J, leaving 10 bases between. Germline V gene sequence: CDR1 SGHTA, CDR2 FQGNSA. This CDR3 spans 15 amino acids. CDR3 in amino acids: CASSLSAGHQETQYF. CDR3 bases: TGTGCCAGCAGCTTATCTGCGGGCCACCAAGAGACCCAGTACTTC.

V and J are TRBV19 and TRBJ1-4; no firm D call. Trimming pared 6 bases from V and 7 bases from J, leaving 21 bases between. The germline V gene has CDR1 LNHDA and CDR2 SQIVND (reference sequence). This CDR3 is built from 16 residues. In DNA, the CDR3 is TGTGCCAGTAGCCCTCACCTCCCTCAGCGGGTTGAAAAACTGTTTTTT. Amino acid sequence: CASSPHLPQRVEKLFF.

The V gene is TRBV5-1, the J gene TRBJ2-3; TRBD2 matches at 7 bases. This CDR3 spans 16 amino acids. V shed 0 bases and J 1 base; nucleotides not matched to a gene: 5. CDR1 and CDR2 from the germline V gene are SGHRS and YFSETQ. The CDR3 sequence: CASSLARLAGTDTQYF. The CDR3 DNA is TGCGCCAGCAGCTTGGCCAGGCTAGCGGGCACAGATACGCAGTATTTT.

V is TRBV11-2 and J is TRBJ1-2; possible D gene TRBD1, 6 bases. Trimming left V 2 bases short and J 3 bases short, with 10 bases between. Germline lookup yields CDR1 SGHAT and CDR2 FQNNGV. The CDR3 is 14 residues long. DNA for the CDR3: TGTGCCAGCAGCTTAAACAGGGTAGACTATGGCTACACCTTC. Its protein is CASSLNRVDYGYTF.

This clone was picked up a small number of times. The chain is built from TRBV19 and TRBJ2-2, with 7 bases that match TRBD1. This CDR3 contains 17 residues. Germline V gene lookup returns CDR1 LNHDA and CDR2 SQIVND (reference sequence). V was clipped by 3 bases and J by 1 base; unmatched bases: 8. The CDR3 spells CASSIPRHRGNTGELFF. CDR3 nucleotides: TGTGCCAGTAGTATCCCTAGGCACAGGGGGAACACCGGGGAGCTGTTTTTT.

The V call is TRBV7-2, the J call TRBJ1-2; D unresolved. This CDR3 is 14 amino acids long. With 5 bases removed from V and 0 bases from J, the gap between germline ends came to 10 bases. Germline loops: CDR1 SGHTA, CDR2 FQGNSA. The CDR3 DNA sequence: TGTGCCAGCAGCCCTCAGGTGTCTAACTATGGCTACACCTTC. It specifies CASSPQVSNYGYTF.

The chain is built from TRBV6-5 and TRBJ1-4; no reliable D call. V lost 4 bases and J lost 0, with 12 bases in between. Germline CDR1 reads MNHEY; CDR2 reads SVGAGI. The CDR3 is 16 amino acids. In DNA, the CDR3 is TGTGCCAGCAGTTTAACAGCTGATGCAACTAATGAAAAACTGTTTTTT. It encodes CASSLTADATNEKLFF.

The chain carries TRBV5-1 and TRBJ1-1, with D perhaps matching TRBD1 (5 bases). In germline, CDR1 is SGHRS, CDR2 YFSETQ. The CDR3 extends over 21 amino acids. V was shortened by 1 base and J by 3 bases, with 31 bases between the two germline ends. CDR3 DNA: TGCGCCAGCAGCTTGTTTCCGCAGGGCTCACGTCCCCCCCGTCGAGACACTGAAGCTTTCTTT. Its protein is CASSLFPQGSRPPRRDTEAFF. The complete variable domain, with remaining parts taken from reference TRBV5-1 and TRBJ1-1, reads KAGVTQTPRYLIKTRGQQVTLSCSPISGHRSVSWYQQTPGQGLQFLFEYFSETQRNKGNFPGRFSGRQFSNSRSEMNVSTLELGDSALYLCASSLFPQGSRPPRRDTEAFFGQGTRLTVV.

The genes are TRBV19 and TRBJ2-7, with D hard to call. The germline gives CDR1 LNHDA, CDR2 SQIVND (reference sequence). This CDR3 is 12 amino acids long. Trimming removed 5 bases at V and 0 bases at J, with 5 bases between. The CDR3 coding sequence is TGTGCCAGTAGTGGCCACTCCTACGAGCAGTACTTC. Amino acid sequence: CASSGHSYEQYF.

V and J are TRBV5-6 and TRBJ1-2; D call uncertain. This CDR3 contains 15 residues. Germline loops: CDR1 SGHDT, CDR2 YYEEEE. V was trimmed by 3 bases and J by 3 bases, leaving 15 bases between them. The chain's CDR3 is CASSSGFMEDYGYTF. CDR3 nucleotides: TGTGCCAGCAGCTCCGGGTTCATGGAGGACTATGGCTACACCTTC.

J is TRBJ1-3 and V is TRBV5-4; D might be TRBD1 (6 bases). The germline gives CDR1 SGHNT, CDR2 YYREEE (reference sequence). The V gene lost 4 bases and the J gene lost 0 bases, with 8 bases spanning the gap. This CDR3 contains 14 residues. CDR3: CASSPDSSGNTIYF. CDR3 nucleotides: TGTGCCAGCAGCCCGGACAGCTCTGGAAACACCATATATTTT.

The chain couples TRBV10-1 to TRBJ1-4, with D maybe TRBD1 (6 bases). The germline V and J ends were trimmed by 5 bases and 6 bases, with 16 bases remaining between them. The germline gives CDR1 WNHNN, CDR2 SYGVQD (reference sequence). This CDR3 comprises 15 residues. Here the CDR3 DNA reads TGCGCCAGCAGTTCAGGGGCGGCGATGGATGAAAAACTGTTTTTT. The encoded protein is CASSSGAAMDEKLFF.

The gene calls are TRBV12-3 or TRBV12-4 and TRBJ1-1, with D tentatively TRBD1 (5 bases). V gave up 3 bases and J gave up 3 bases, with 8 bases separating them. This CDR3 contains 13 residues. The CDR3: CASSLIRDTEAFF. Here the CDR3 DNA reads TGTGCCAGCAGTTTGATCAGGGACACTGAAGCTTTCTTT.

The gene calls are TRBV5-1 and TRBJ2-7, with 7 bases matching TRBD1. The J segment lost 0 bases and the V segment lost 4 bases, leaving 7 bases of the junction unmatched. Germline V CDR1 and CDR2: SGHRS, YFSETQ. The CDR3 length is 15 residues. The chain's CDR3 is CASSAGQVSSYEQYF. CDR3 nucleotide sequence: TGCGCCAGCAGCGCTGGACAGGTGAGCTCCTACGAGCAGTACTTC. Looking up the rest from reference TRBV5-1 and TRBJ2-7 gives the full variable domain: KAGVTQTPRYLIKTRGQQVTLSCSPISGHRSVSWYQQTPGQGLQFLFEYFSETQRNKGNFPGRFSGRQFSNSRSEMNVSTLELGDSALYLCASSAGQVSSYEQYFGPGTRLTVT.

The gene calls are TRBV7-8 and TRBJ1-2, with 8 positions matching TRBD1. The CDR3 runs 17 residues. The germline V gene encodes CDR1 SGHVS and CDR2 FQNEAQ. The V gene end was trimmed by 1 base and the J gene end by 9 bases; junction bases not matched to a gene: 16. The CDR3 nucleotides are TGTGCCAGCAGCTTAGGTGGGGGGACAGGAGAGCTTATGCGCTACACCTTC. The encoded protein is CASSLGGGTGELMRYTF.

V gene TRBV27 combines with J gene TRBJ2-7; D gene uncertain. Between the trimmed V and J ends, which lost 6 bases and 1 base, there was a span of 10 bases. The germline CDR1 and CDR2 sequences are MNHEY and SMNVEV (reference sequence). The CDR3 covers 13 residues. The CDR3 loop reads CASSLTPSYEQYF. The CDR3 region has the DNA TGTGCCAGCAGCCTGACACCTTCCTACGAGCAGTACTTC.

The chain combines TRBV9 with TRBJ1-2; no reliable D call. Trimming removed 4 bases from V and 4 bases from J, with 14 bases in between. The germline CDR1 and CDR2 sequences are SGDLS and YYNGEE. This CDR3 region has 14 residues. The CDR3 sequence: CASSPSGFIYGYTF. The CDR3, as DNA: TGTGCCAGCAGCCCCTCAGGATTCATCTATGGCTACACCTTC.

This clone has a single count. CDR3 sequence (DNA): TGTGCCAGCAGTGCTCAGGCGGGGGGCAATGAGCAGTTCTTC. This translates into CASSAQAGGNEQFF. The chain joins TRBV6-2 or TRBV6-3 to TRBJ2-1; 8 positions match TRBD2. The V gene's germline CDR1 is MNHEY and CDR2 SVGEGT. The CDR3 has 14 residues. J lost 6 bases, V lost 5 bases, and 6 bases had no gene match.